The 6 T cell receptor beta chains in this list originate from one sample, sequenced in a study of blood T cells in healthy people across ages. The use of a sample-barcoded 5' primer and a J-beta primer mix characterized a second PCR of 7 to 11 cycles. TCRdb recomputed calls from the 5' RACE reads with MiXCR, one row per CDR3 protein. The sample has fewer than 1.5 million distinct CDR3 sequences; roughly 45% are singletons. The material sequenced was blood. The receptors stem from a young woman in good health.

This chain uses TRBV18 with TRBJ2-6; the D is unclear. V was trimmed by 3 bases and J by 0 bases, leaving 6 bases between them. From germline, CDR1 is KGHSH and CDR2 LQKENI. The CDR3 length is 15 residues. CDR3 region: CASSPLASGANVLTF. CDR3 nucleotides: TGTGCCAGCTCACCGCTCGCCTCTGGGGCCAACGTCCTGACTTTC.

This clonotype was detected only a few times. The V and J genes are TRBV7-9 and TRBJ2-1; 8 nucleotides line up with TRBD1. V shed 4 bases and J 9 bases; nucleotides not matched to a gene: 2. CDR1 is SEHNR and CDR2 is FQNEAQ in the germline V gene (reference sequence). The CDR3 has 12 residues. The CDR3 coding sequence is TGTGCCAGCAGCTGGACAGGGTCTGAGCAGTTCTTC. It encodes CASSWTGSEQFF. The full variable domain, with the rest looked up from reference TRBV7-9 and TRBJ2-1, is DTGVSQNPRHKITKRGQNVTFRCDPISEHNRLYWYRQTLGQGPEFLTYFQNEAQLEKSRLLSDRFSAERPKGSFSTLEIQRTEQGDSAMYLCASSWTGSEQFFGPGTRLTVL.

DNA of the CDR3: TGTGCCAGCAGTGAAGGAGCGGGAGGGCCTCACGAGCAGTACTTC. This encodes CASSEGAGGPHEQYF. V is TRBV2 and J is TRBJ2-7; 10 positions agree with TRBD2. CDR3 length equals 15 residues. With 1 base clipped from V and 5 bases from J, the junction kept 5 bases outside the gene matches. Germline values: CDR1 SNHLY, CDR2 FYNNEI.

J is TRBJ1-4 and V is TRBV6-1; no firm D call. From germline, CDR1 is MNHNS and CDR2 SASEGT. V lost 0 bases and J 8 bases, leaving 10 bases between the germline ends. There are 14 residues in the CDR3. The CDR3 sequence is CASSEAGVGEKLFF. For the CDR3, the DNA is TGTGCCAGCAGTGAAGCGGGAGTAGGGGAAAAACTGTTTTTT.

This chain connects TRBV3-1 to TRBJ2-5, with D unclear. The J call may be faulty, since TRBJ2-7 better matches the DNA end. The V gene's germline CDR1 is LGHDT and CDR2 YNNKEL (reference sequence). The CDR3 sequence is 17 residues long. In DNA form, the CDR3 reads TGTGCCAGCAGCCAACCTGGGTGGAATAGCCACCCCTACGAGCAGTACTTC. Translated, it gives CASSQPGWNSHPYEQYF.

A few counts support this clonotype. The chain joins TRBV20-1 to TRBJ1-2, with 7 bases that match TRBD1. CDR1 and CDR2 from the germline V gene are DFQATT and SNEGSKA (reference sequence). CDR3 length equals 14 residues. Trimming at V came to 0 bases and at J to 5 bases, leaving 6 bases not matched to a gene. The CDR3 loop is CSARDVGTVYGYTF. The CDR3 nucleotides are TGCAGTGCTAGAGATGTGGGGACAGTTTATGGCTACACCTTC.